The 21 T cell receptor beta chains reported below all come from one sample, sequenced in a study of human T cells and chemical hapten exposure. Time point given: pre-sensitization, week 0. Documented treatment: therapeutic diphenylcyclopropenone sensitization with weekly scalp DPC. TCRdb reprocessed the RACE reads with MiXCR, giving one entry per CDR3 protein. The repertoire holds around 330,000 distinct CDR3 sequences, around 5.5% seen once, with about 8.2% in the top ten. Specimen: whole blood, collected in connection with sensitization to the hapten diphenylcyclopropenone (DPC). Source of these receptors: a woman aged 18 to 35 with alopecia areata. Some clones in this sample may be carry-over from other donors' samples.

This clonotype occurred a few times. The rearrangement links TRBV25-1 to TRBJ2-7; D possibly corresponds to TRBD1 (6 bases). The CDR3 sequence is 18 residues long. V was shortened by 5 bases and J by 0 bases, with 23 bases between the two germline ends. The germline V gene has CDR1 MGHDK and CDR2 SYGVNS. Written as DNA, the CDR3 is TGTGCCAGCAGTCAGGATTTGAGTACGGACAGAGACTCCTACGAGCAGTACTTC. It encodes CASSQDLSTDRDSYEQYF.

This clonotype was seen more than once but under ten times. The chain carries TRBV6-5 and TRBJ1-2, with 8 bases fitting TRBD1. V was clipped by 0 bases and J by 9 bases; unmatched bases: 6. This CDR3 has 14 amino acids. The germline V gene has CDR1 MNHEY and CDR2 SVGAGI. CDR3 sequence (DNA): TGTGCCAGCAGTTACTCGAACAGGGGGTATCGCTACACCTTC. It is translated as CASSYSNRGYRYTF.

This clonotype has a count of ten or more. CDR3: CASSQDFGSNQPQHF. DNA for the CDR3: TGCGCCAGCAGCCAAGATTTCGGTAGCAATCAGCCCCAGCATTTT. The chain recombines TRBV4-3 with TRBJ1-5; D call uncertain. The CDR3 loop spans 15 amino acids. Germline lookup yields CDR1 LGHNA and CDR2 YSLEER. Trimming removed 0 bases at V and 0 bases at J, with 6 bases between.

The rearrangement joins TRBV6-5 to TRBJ2-5; D might be TRBD1 (5 bases). The CDR3 is 13 amino acids. Trimming removed 1 base at V and 6 bases at J, with 9 bases between. Germline assignment: CDR1 MNHEY and CDR2 SVGAGI. The CDR3 region has the DNA TGTGCCAGCAGTTACTTTCAGGGAAAGACCCAGTACTTC. Protein product: CASSYFQGKTQYF.

The chain has TRBV6-1 and TRBJ1-2; D unclear. The ends were cut back, 2 bases at V and 4 bases at J, with 14 bases in the middle. Looked up from germline, CDR1 is MNHNS and CDR2 is SASEGT. The CDR3 runs 15 residues. In DNA form, the CDR3 reads TGTGCCAGCAGTGAAAGCGTCCCAATACCCTATGGCTACACCTTC. The encoded protein is CASSESVPIPYGYTF.

This clonotype was observed a few times. The chain recombines TRBV27 with TRBJ1-1, with D maybe TRBD1 (5 bases). V was trimmed by 0 bases and J by 8 bases, leaving 13 bases between them. The CDR3 totals 14 residues. Germline CDR1 MNHEY, CDR2 SMNVEV (reference sequence). The CDR3 sequence: CASSLSATGREAFF. CDR3 nucleotides: TGTGCCAGCAGTTTATCGGCAACAGGCCGGGAAGCTTTCTTT.

The J gene is TRBJ1-6, the V gene TRBV9; D unresolved. V was clipped by 3 bases and J by 9 bases, with 16 bases between them. Germline V gene sequence: CDR1 SGDLS, CDR2 YYNGEE. The CDR3 runs 15 residues. The chain's CDR3 is CASSAYMLGVSPLHF. As DNA, the CDR3 is TGTGCCAGCAGCGCCTATATGTTGGGAGTTTCACCCCTCCACTTT.

This clonotype was counted only a few times. V gene TRBV2 combines with J gene TRBJ2-6; possibly TRBD2 for D (6 bases). Trimming left V 0 bases short and J 2 bases short, with 8 bases between. The V gene's germline CDR1 is SNHLY and CDR2 FYNNEI. This CDR3 contains 16 residues. The CDR3 region has the DNA TGTGCCAGCAGTGAAGCCGGGGAGGCTGGGGCCAACGTCCTGACTTTC. Its protein is CASSEAGEAGANVLTF.

This clonotype has at least ten counts. The chain carries TRBV6-2 or TRBV6-3 and TRBJ2-3; 7 nucleotides align to TRBD2. Per germline, CDR1 MNHEY and CDR2 SVGEGT. The CDR3 is made up of 14 amino acids. Trimming removed 6 bases from V and 8 bases from J; junction bases left unmatched: 11. The CDR3 region has the DNA TGTGCCAGCAGCCACGTTGGGGGGGGTGCTACGCAGTATTTT. It specifies CASSHVGGGATQYF.

This clonotype appeared many times. This sequence joins TRBV6-5 and TRBJ1-6, with 8 nucleotides matching TRBD1. Germline V gene sequence: CDR1 MNHEY, CDR2 SVGAGI. The CDR3 contains 12 residues. The trim removed 6 bases at V and 11 bases at J, leaving 3 bases unmatched. CDR3 residues: CASRRQGTPLHF. For the CDR3, the DNA is TGTGCCAGCAGAAGACAGGGGACACCCCTCCACTTT.

This clonotype was picked up a small number of times. The CDR3: CSARTSDYEQYF. CDR3 nucleotide sequence: TGCAGCGCCCGGACGTCCGACTACGAGCAGTACTTC. This chain uses TRBV29-1 with TRBJ2-7; D uncertain. CDR3 size: 12 residues. The germline V and J ends were trimmed by 7 bases and 3 bases, with 13 bases remaining between them. Per the germline V gene, CDR1 is SQVTM and CDR2 is ANQGSEA.

The gene calls are TRBV27 and TRBJ2-3; 8 nucleotides align to TRBD1. Germline CDR1 is MNHEY and CDR2 is SMNVEV (reference sequence). J lost 1 base, V lost 2 bases, and 2 bases had no gene match. The CDR3 has 15 residues. The CDR3 protein is CASSLQGQGTDTQYF. In DNA form, the CDR3 reads TGTGCCAGCAGTTTACAGGGACAGGGCACAGATACGCAGTATTTT.

This chain links TRBV28 with TRBJ1-1; D is unresolved. Germline V gene data show CDR1 as MDHEN and CDR2 as SYDVKM. CDR3 size: 14 residues. The V and J ends lost 5 bases and 5 bases respectively, with 15 bases between them. CDR3 nucleotides: TGTGCCAGCAGTCCTCGGACTTCTAAGACTGAAGCTTTCTTT. It specifies CASSPRTSKTEAFF.

This clonotype was picked up many times. V gene TRBV4-2 combines with J gene TRBJ1-4; 8 nucleotides agree with TRBD1. CDR1 is LGHNA and CDR2 is YNFKEQ in the germline V gene. V shed 11 bases, J shed 7 bases, and the junction held 12 bases outside the gene matches. The CDR3 totals 14 residues. CDR3 sequence: CASQAQGTGEKLFF. The CDR3 nucleotides are TGTGCCTCCCAGGCGCAGGGGACAGGTGAAAAACTGTTTTTT.

This clonotype has ten or more counts. The V gene is TRBV12-3 or TRBV12-4, the J gene TRBJ1-1; 9 bases are a match to TRBD1. The length of the CDR3 is 14 residues. V lost 5 bases to trimming and J lost 4 bases; unmatched junction nucleotides: 5. CDR3 coding DNA: TGTGCCAGCAGTCAAAGGGGACAGGGCACTGAAGCTTTCTTT. It encodes CASSQRGQGTEAFF.

The chain is built from TRBV4-3 and TRBJ2-3; 7 bases align to TRBD1. The V and J ends lost 4 bases and 2 bases, in that order; junction bases with no gene match: 9. The CDR3 is 16 residues long. Germline V CDR1 and CDR2: LGHNA, YSLEER. The CDR3 protein is CASSPRQGSITDTQYF. In DNA form, the CDR3 reads TGCGCCAGCAGCCCACGACAGGGTTCAATCACAGATACGCAGTATTTT.

At least ten counts were recorded for this clonotype. The V gene is TRBV3-1, the J gene TRBJ1-2; D gene ambiguous. V lost 4 bases, J lost 4 bases, and 13 bases lay in between. Germline V gives CDR1 LGHDT, CDR2 YNNKEL (reference sequence). The CDR3 runs to 14 residues. CDR3 region: CASSLRREGYGYTF. CDR3 DNA: TGTGCCAGCAGCCTTCGACGGGAGGGCTATGGCTACACCTTC.

This clonotype was recorded a few times. The rearrangement links TRBV15 to TRBJ2-3, with D perhaps TRBD2 (5 bases). This CDR3 is built from 14 residues. Trimming left V 5 bases short and J 2 bases short, with 11 bases between. In germline, CDR1 is LNHNV, CDR2 YYDKDF (reference sequence). CDR3 in amino acids: CATSPGVNTDTQYF. The CDR3 nucleotides read TGTGCCACCAGCCCCGGGGTAAACACAGATACGCAGTATTTT.

This clonotype was observed at least ten times. This chain uses TRBV21-1 with TRBJ1-6; the listed D gene, TRBD1, was not tested against the DNA. TRBV21-1 is termed a pseudogene. The CDR3 consists of 14 residues. CDR3 loop: CASSGQGEESPLHF. In nucleotides, the CDR3 is TGTGCCAGCAGCGGACAGGGGGAGGAATCACCCCTCCACTTT.

Concerning this clonotype itself: This may arise from a read error, as a much more abundant clone is one base away. This chain connects TRBV7-9 to TRBJ1-6; D possibly corresponds to TRBD1 (5 bases). Trimming removed 8 bases from V and 7 bases from J, with 18 bases in between. Germline assignment: CDR1 SEHNR and CDR2 FQNEAQ (reference sequence). The CDR3 is made up of 15 amino acids. CDR3 nucleotide sequence: TGTGCCAGCGGCTCCGGACACGAATCCAATTCACCCCTCCACTTT. Residues: CASGSGHESNSPLHF.

Many counts were recorded for this clonotype. The chain employs TRBV7-9 and TRBJ2-3, with D perhaps TRBD1 or TRBD2 (5 bases each). Germline-derived CDR1 and CDR2 are SEHNR and FQNEAQ (reference sequence). Trimming cost V 5 bases and J 6 bases, with 24 bases left between them. This CDR3 has 17 amino acids. The CDR3 loop reads CASSRNSRPGPGDTQYF. The CDR3 DNA follows: TGTGCCAGCAGCCGCAACTCCCGACCGGGACCAGGGGATACGCAGTATTTT.